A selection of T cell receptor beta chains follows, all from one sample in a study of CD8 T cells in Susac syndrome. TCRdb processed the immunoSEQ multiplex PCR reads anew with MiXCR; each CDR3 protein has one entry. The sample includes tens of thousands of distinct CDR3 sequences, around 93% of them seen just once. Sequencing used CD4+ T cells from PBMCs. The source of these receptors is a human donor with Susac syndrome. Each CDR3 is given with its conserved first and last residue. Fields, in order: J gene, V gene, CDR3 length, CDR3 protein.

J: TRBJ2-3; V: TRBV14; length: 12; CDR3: CASSQVWGTQYF
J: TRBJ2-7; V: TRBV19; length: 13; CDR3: CASSMGLHYEQYF
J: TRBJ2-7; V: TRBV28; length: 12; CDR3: CASRQGRVEQYF
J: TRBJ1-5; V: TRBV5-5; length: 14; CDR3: CASSLGQVSGPQHF
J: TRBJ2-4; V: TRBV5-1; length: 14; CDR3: CASSFGLAKNIQYF
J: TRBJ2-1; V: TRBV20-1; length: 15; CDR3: CSARGDSGRRNEQFF
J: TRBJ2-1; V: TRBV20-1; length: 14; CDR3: CSARASGGADEQFF
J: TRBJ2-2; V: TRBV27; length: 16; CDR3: CASSFGRTTNTGELFF
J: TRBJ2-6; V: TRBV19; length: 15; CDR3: CASMRRGPGANVLTF
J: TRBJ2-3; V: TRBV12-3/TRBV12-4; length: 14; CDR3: CASSSTIDTDTQYF
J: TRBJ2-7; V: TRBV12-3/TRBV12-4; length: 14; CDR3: CASSLGQVYYEQYF
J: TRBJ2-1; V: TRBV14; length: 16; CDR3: CASSQEAGGSANEQFF
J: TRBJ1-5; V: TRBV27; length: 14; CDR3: CASSLEGGYQPQHF
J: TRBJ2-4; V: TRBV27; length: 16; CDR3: CASRGGEGRAKNIQYF
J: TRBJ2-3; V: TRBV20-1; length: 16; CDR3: CSARDSSGGDSDTQYF
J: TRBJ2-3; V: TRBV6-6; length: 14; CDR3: CASSAPGSTDTQYF
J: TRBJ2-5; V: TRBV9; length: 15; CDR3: CASSVGQGRLGTQYF
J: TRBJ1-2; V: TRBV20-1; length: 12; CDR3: CSAPRQRYGYTF
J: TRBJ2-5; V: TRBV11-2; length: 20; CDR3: CASSPIGGLAGPFRQETQYF
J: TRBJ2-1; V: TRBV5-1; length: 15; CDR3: CASSLGASTYNEQFF
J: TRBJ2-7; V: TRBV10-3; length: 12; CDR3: CAISAGGDEQYF
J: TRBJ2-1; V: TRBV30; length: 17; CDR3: CAWSVFRDGSSYNEQFF
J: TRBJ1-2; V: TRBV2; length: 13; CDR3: CASSEGQGNGYTF
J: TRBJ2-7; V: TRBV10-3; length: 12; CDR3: CAISGGSHEQYF
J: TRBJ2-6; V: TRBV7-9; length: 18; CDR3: CASRSPGQGNGGANVLTF
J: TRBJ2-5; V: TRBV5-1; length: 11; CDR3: CASNYRETQYF
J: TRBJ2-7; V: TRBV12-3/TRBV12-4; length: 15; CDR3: CASSHPGQGSYEQYF
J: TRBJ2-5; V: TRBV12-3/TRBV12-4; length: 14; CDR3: CASSSGGPWDTQYF
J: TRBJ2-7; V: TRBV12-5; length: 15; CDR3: CASGLGAPPEYEQYF
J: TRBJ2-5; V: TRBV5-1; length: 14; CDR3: CASSLARGQETQYF
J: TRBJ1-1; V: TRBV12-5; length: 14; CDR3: CASGLLGPNTEAFF
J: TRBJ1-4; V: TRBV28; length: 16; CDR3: CASGTGTGRSDEKLFF
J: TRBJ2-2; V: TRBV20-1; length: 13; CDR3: CSAPQGGTGELFF
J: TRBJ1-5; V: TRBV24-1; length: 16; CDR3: CATSARTGASNQPQHF
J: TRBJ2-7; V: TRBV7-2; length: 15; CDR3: CASSLGSGSGDEQYF
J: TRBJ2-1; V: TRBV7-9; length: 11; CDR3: CASSFRNEQFF
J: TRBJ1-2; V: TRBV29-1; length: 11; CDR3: CSVGGVGGYTF
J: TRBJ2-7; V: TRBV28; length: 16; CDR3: CASSTWEVEALYEQYF
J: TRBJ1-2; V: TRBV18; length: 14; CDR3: CASSPSKSGRGYTF
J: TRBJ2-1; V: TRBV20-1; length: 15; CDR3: CSLSRGGSIYNEQFF
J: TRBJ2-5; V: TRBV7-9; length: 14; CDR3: CASSPTGNQETQYF
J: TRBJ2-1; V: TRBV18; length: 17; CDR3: CASSPQGAYVSYNEQFF
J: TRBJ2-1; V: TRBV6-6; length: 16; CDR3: CASSYRTSGGLNEQFF
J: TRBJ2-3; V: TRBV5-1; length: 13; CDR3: CASSLDGADTQYF
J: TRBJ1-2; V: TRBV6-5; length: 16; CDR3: CASSYSRQKKSYGYTF
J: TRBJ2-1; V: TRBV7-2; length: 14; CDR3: CASSLGGTQNEQFF
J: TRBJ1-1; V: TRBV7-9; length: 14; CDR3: CASSRRGTNTEAFF
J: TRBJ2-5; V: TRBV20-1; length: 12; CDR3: CSASGGGETQYF